This paragraph covers one T cell receptor beta chain sequence. The target antigen is unknown. The germline CDR1 and CDR2 sequences are SEHNR and FQNEAQ (reference sequence). The CDR3 has 13 residues. The ends were cut back, 5 bases at V and 11 bases at J, with 13 bases in the middle. The sample comes from a study of PD-1 blockade in classical Hodgkin lymphoma. Clones were read by immunoSEQ multiplex PCR, and TCRdb kept only the in-frame ones, dropping some. The table has more than 45,000 clones, 80% to 95% seen once. Overall study results and limits: By cycle point C4D1, TCR diversity had risen significantly in CD4+ cells (but not CD8+ cells).

Each patient experienced a relapse that followed autologous stem cell transplantation, and brentuximab vedotin exposure varied. V usage is TRBV7-9 and J usage is TRBJ1-6, with D tentatively TRBD1 (5 bases). This clonotype was obtained from a human donor with classical Hodgkin lymphoma. The sample was peripheral blood mononuclear cells (PBMCs), taken before the second cycle of nivolumab. The CDR3 region is CASSPAGDPPLHF. The CDR3 DNA follows: TGTGCCAGCAGCCCCGCCGGGGACCCACCCCTCCACTTT. Full variable domain (missing parts from reference TRBV7-9 and TRBJ1-6): DTGVSQNPRHKITKRGQNVTFRCDPISEHNRLYWYRQTLGQGPEFLTYFQNEAQLEKSRLLSDRFSAERPKGSFSTLEIQRTEQGDSAMYLCASSPAGDPPLHFGNGTRLTVT.